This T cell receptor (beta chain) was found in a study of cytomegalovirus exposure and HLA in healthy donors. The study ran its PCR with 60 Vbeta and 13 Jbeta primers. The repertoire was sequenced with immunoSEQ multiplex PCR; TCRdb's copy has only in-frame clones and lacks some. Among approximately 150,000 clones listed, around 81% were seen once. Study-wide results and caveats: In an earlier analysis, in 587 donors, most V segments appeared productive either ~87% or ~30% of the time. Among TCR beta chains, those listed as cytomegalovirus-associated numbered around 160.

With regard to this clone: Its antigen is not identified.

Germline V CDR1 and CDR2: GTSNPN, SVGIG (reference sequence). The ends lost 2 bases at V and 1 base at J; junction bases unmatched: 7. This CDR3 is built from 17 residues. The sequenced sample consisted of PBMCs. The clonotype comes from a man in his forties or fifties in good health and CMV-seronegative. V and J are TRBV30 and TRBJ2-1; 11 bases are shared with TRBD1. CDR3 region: CAWSPGDRGWSYNEQFF. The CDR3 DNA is TGTGCCTGGAGTCCGGGGGACAGGGGGTGGTCCTACAATGAGCAGTTCTTC.